These 27 T cell receptor beta chains came from one sample sequenced in a study of T cell responses to AZD1222 COVID-19 vaccine. Sequencing used immunoSEQ multiplex PCR; TCRdb keeps in-frame clones, though not all of them. The data contain 200,000 or so clones, more than 80% of them singletons. This specimen was peripheral blood, taken on day 0 of AZD1222 vaccination. The receptors were gathered from an adult in good health.

The chain is built from TRBV9 and TRBJ2-7; no clear D. Trimming stripped 0 bases from V and 3 bases from J, with 13 bases between. Germline lookup yields CDR1 SGDLS and CDR2 YYNGEE. This CDR3 is built from 15 residues. The CDR3, as DNA: TGTGCCAGCAGCGTAGACCCGACGGACGACTACGAGCAGTACTTC. Residues: CASSVDPTDDYEQYF.

The V call is TRBV30, the J call TRBJ1-2, with a tentative D call TRBD1 (6 bases). Germline V CDR1 and CDR2: GTSNPN, SVGIG (reference sequence). There are 16 residues in the CDR3. V gave up 1 base and J gave up 4 bases, with 19 bases separating them. Here the CDR3 reads CAWSARLGQLPYGYTF. CDR3 nucleotides: TGTGCCTGGAGTGCCAGATTAGGACAGTTACCCTATGGCTACACCTTC.

This chain connects TRBV19 to TRBJ1-5; no firm D call. The CDR3 consists of 15 residues. V was shortened by 5 bases and J by 0 bases, with 11 bases between the two germline ends. Germline loops: CDR1 LNHDA, CDR2 SQIVND (reference sequence). CDR3 protein: CASSLFGYSNQPQHF. The CDR3 nucleotides read TGTGCCAGTAGTCTCTTTGGCTATAGCAATCAGCCCCAGCATTTT.

This sequence joins TRBV15 and TRBJ2-5; tentative D call: TRBD2 (7 bases). V dropped 0 bases and J dropped 4 bases, with 12 bases sitting between them. This CDR3 is built from 15 residues. Germline CDR1 LNHNV, CDR2 YYDKDF (reference sequence). As DNA, the CDR3 is TGTGCCACCAGCAGAGATGTCGGGGGGCGAGAGACCCAGTACTTC. It specifies CATSRDVGGRETQYF.

This rearrangement joins TRBV4-2 to TRBJ2-3, with D possibly TRBD1 on 6 matching bases. Per germline, CDR1 LGHNA and CDR2 YNFKEQ. The CDR3 has 17 residues. V lost 0 bases and J 4 bases, leaving 17 bases between the germline ends. The CDR3 DNA follows: TGTGCCAGCAGCCAAGATCTACCGGGACAAAGGTCAGATACGCAGTATTTT. Encoded protein: CASSQDLPGQRSDTQYF.

This clone has only one observation. The V gene is TRBV7-2, the J gene TRBJ1-5; D remains ambiguous. V dropped 1 base and J dropped 9 bases, with 10 bases sitting between them. From germline, CDR1 is SGHTA and CDR2 FQGNSA. This CDR3 contains 13 residues. The CDR3 here is CASSLGGVRPQHF. The CDR3 coding sequence is TGTGCCAGCAGCTTAGGAGGCGTGCGGCCCCAGCATTTT.

The chain joins TRBV4-1 to TRBJ1-2, with 7 bases identical to TRBD1. The V segment lost 1 base and the J segment 2 bases; nucleotides outside the gene matches: 7. CDR1 and CDR2 from the germline V gene are MGHRA and YSYEKL. This CDR3 is 16 amino acids long. The CDR3 coding sequence is TGCGCCAGCAGCCAAGGCCTCCCGGGACAGAACTATGGCTACACCTTC. Encoded protein: CASSQGLPGQNYGYTF.

The V and J genes are TRBV5-1 and TRBJ1-6, with D maybe TRBD1 (6 bases). The CDR3 loop spans 16 amino acids. In germline, CDR1 is SGHRS, CDR2 YFSETQ. Trimming removed 4 bases at V and 2 bases at J, with 13 bases between. The CDR3 sequence is CASSPTGQPYNSPLHF. The CDR3 region has the DNA TGCGCCAGCAGCCCAACCGGACAGCCCTATAATTCACCCCTCCACTTT. Full variable domain (missing parts from reference TRBV5-1 and TRBJ1-6): KAGVTQTPRYLIKTRGQQVTLSCSPISGHRSVSWYQQTPGQGLQFLFEYFSETQRNKGNFPGRFSGRQFSNSRSEMNVSTLELGDSALYLCASSPTGQPYNSPLHFGNGTRLTVT.

This chain uses TRBV28 with TRBJ2-7, with 11 positions matching TRBD2. The CDR3 covers 15 residues. The trim removed 6 bases at V and 4 bases at J, leaving 8 bases unmatched. Germline CDR1 and CDR2: MDHEN and SYDVKM. The CDR3 region is CASRSPTSGRYEQYF. CDR3 in DNA: TGTGCCAGCAGGTCACCAACTAGCGGGAGATACGAGCAGTACTTC. Looking up the rest from reference TRBV28 and TRBJ2-7 gives the full variable domain: DVKVTQSSRYLVKRTGEKVFLECVQDMDHENMFWYRQDPGLGLRLIYFSYDVKMKEKGDIPEGYSVSREKKERFSLILESASTNQTSMYLCASRSPTSGRYEQYFGPGTRLTVT.

The chain recombines TRBV21-1 with TRBJ1-4; TRBD1 is taken as the D call from the table, unchecked against the DNA. TRBV21-1 is labeled a pseudogene. The CDR3 spans 17 residues. CDR3 residues: CASYRPGQGSSNEKLFF. In DNA, the CDR3 is TGTGCCAGTTATCGACCGGGACAGGGCTCTAGTAATGAAAAACTGTTTTTT.

J is TRBJ1-1 and V is TRBV6-5; the match to TRBD1 covers 9 bases. After removal of 6 bases from V and 3 bases from J, the junction contained 5 bases not matched to a gene. The CDR3 has 14 residues. Germline values: CDR1 MNHEY, CDR2 SVGAGI. CDR3: CASSDRGSDTEAFF. CDR3 in DNA: TGTGCCAGCAGCGACAGGGGGAGTGACACTGAAGCTTTCTTT.

The chain is built from TRBV6-5 and TRBJ1-1; maybe TRBD1 (5 bases). Per the germline V gene, CDR1 is MNHEY and CDR2 is SVGAGI. V gave up 2 bases and J gave up 10 bases, with 17 bases separating them. The CDR3 loop spans 14 amino acids. Here the CDR3 reads CASSYKGSGSGAFF. The CDR3 DNA follows: TGTGCCAGCAGTTACAAGGGGAGCGGCTCGGGAGCTTTCTTT.

This clone was counted only a few times. The chain carries TRBV28 and TRBJ1-5, with a weak D call TRBD1 (5 bases). Germline values: CDR1 MDHEN, CDR2 SYDVKM. The CDR3 runs 13 residues. V dropped 5 bases and J dropped 4 bases, with 9 bases sitting between them. CDR3 residues: CASSRQLNQPQHF. In DNA form, the CDR3 reads TGTGCCAGCAGTAGACAGTTAAATCAGCCCCAGCATTTT.

The chain combines TRBV6-5 with TRBJ2-6, with no clear D. The germline V gene encodes CDR1 MNHEY and CDR2 SVGAGI. The CDR3 runs 15 residues. Trimming removed 7 bases at V and 0 bases at J, with 10 bases between. Here the CDR3 DNA reads TGTGCCAGCATCGGCGGAATCTCTGGGGCCAACGTCCTGACTTTC. It is translated as CASIGGISGANVLTF.

The CDR3 protein is CASSPRRQHYGYTF. The CDR3 nucleotides are TGTGCCAGCAGCCCCCGACGGCAGCACTATGGCTACACCTTC. The chain couples TRBV3-1 (or the pseudogene TRBV3-2) to TRBJ1-2; D ambiguous. This CDR3 comprises 14 residues. The germline V gene encodes CDR1 LGHDT and CDR2 YNNKEL (reference sequence). V dropped 4 bases and J dropped 3 bases, with 12 bases sitting between them.

This rearrangement joins TRBV19 to TRBJ2-4; D unresolved. Germline-derived CDR1 and CDR2 are LNHDA and SQIVND (reference sequence). Between the trimmed V and J ends, which lost 7 bases and 0 bases, there was a span of 13 bases. The CDR3 runs 15 residues. The chain's CDR3 is CASMESSLAKNIQYF. The CDR3 DNA is TGTGCCAGTATGGAGAGCAGTCTAGCCAAAAACATTCAGTACTTC.

The chain has TRBV20-1 and TRBJ1-2; no reliable D call. Trimming removed 6 bases from V and 4 bases from J, with 12 bases in between. The V gene's germline CDR1 is DFQATT and CDR2 SNEGSKA (reference sequence). The CDR3 is 12 amino acids. For the CDR3, the DNA is TGCAGTGCCAGTAGTCTCTCCTATGGCTACACCTTC. This codes for CSASSLSYGYTF.

J is TRBJ2-1 and V is TRBV3-1 (or the pseudogene TRBV3-2), with D possibly TRBD2 on 5 matching bases. Germline CDR1 reads LGHDT; CDR2 reads YNNKEL (reference sequence). The ends were cut back, 2 bases at V and 6 bases at J, with 11 bases in the middle. The CDR3 has 14 residues. The CDR3 DNA reads TGTGCCAGCAGCCAAACTAGGACGAGCAATGAGCAGTTCTTC. This sequence encodes CASSQTRTSNEQFF.

The chain couples TRBV30 to TRBJ2-3, with 8 bases matching TRBD1. The CDR3 has 14 amino acids. With V trimmed by 1 base and J by 4 bases, 4 bases remained unmatched. Germline V CDR1 and CDR2: GTSNPN, SVGIG (reference sequence). The CDR3 bases are TGTGCCTGGAGTGGGACAGGGTATCCAGATACGCAGTATTTT. It encodes CAWSGTGYPDTQYF.

The V and J genes are TRBV19 and TRBJ1-2, with 9 bases fitting TRBD1. J was trimmed by 5 bases and V by 4 bases; bases with no gene match: 5. The germline gives CDR1 LNHDA, CDR2 SQIVND (reference sequence). This CDR3 has 14 amino acids. In nucleotides, the CDR3 is TGTGCCAGTAGTAGGGGACAGGGACGTTATGGCTACACCTTC. It translates to CASSRGQGRYGYTF.

The chain has TRBV11-2 and TRBJ2-1; 9 bases are a match to TRBD1. V was clipped by 5 bases and J by 9 bases; unmatched bases: 8. Germline CDR1 is SGHAT and CDR2 is FQNNGV. The CDR3 covers 14 residues. The DNA of the CDR3 is TGTGCCAGCAGCCCAGGGACAGGGACCGGTGAGCAGTTCTTC. Amino acid sequence: CASSPGTGTGEQFF.

V usage is TRBV7-9 and J usage is TRBJ1-4, with D tentatively TRBD1 (5 bases). Germline V gives CDR1 SEHNR, CDR2 FQNEAQ (reference sequence). The V and J ends lost 5 bases and 7 bases respectively, with 17 bases between them. This CDR3 is built from 15 residues. This chain's CDR3 is CASSPGGESSEKLFF. CDR3 DNA sequence: TGTGCCAGCAGCCCTGGGGGGGAGTCAAGTGAAAAACTGTTTTTT.

The count of this clone is one. This chain connects TRBV5-1 to TRBJ2-1; 14 bases are shared with TRBD2. CDR1 is SGHRS, CDR2 YFSETQ, per germline. The CDR3 length is 16 residues. V was clipped by 4 bases and J by 7 bases; unmatched bases: 7. The DNA of the CDR3 is TGCGCCAGCAGCGAACCGGGACTAGCGGGAGTAAATGAGCAGTTCTTC. This encodes CASSEPGLAGVNEQFF.

The chain is built from TRBV7-9 and TRBJ1-1; 8 bases are shared with TRBD1. V was clipped by 4 bases and J by 8 bases; unmatched bases: 6. In germline, CDR1 is SEHNR, CDR2 FQNEAQ (reference sequence). This CDR3 has 13 residues. The CDR3 is CASSSGQGREAFF. The DNA of the CDR3 is TGTGCCAGCAGCTCCGGACAGGGACGGGAAGCTTTCTTT.

This chain links TRBV18 with TRBJ2-7, with 8 nucleotides matching TRBD1. In germline, CDR1 is KGHSH, CDR2 LQKENI. The V and J ends lost 2 bases and 3 bases, in that order; junction bases with no gene match: 3. This CDR3 has 14 residues. The CDR3 DNA reads TGTGCCAGCTCACCAGACAGGGGTATCTACGAGCAGTACTTC. It specifies CASSPDRGIYEQYF.

CDR3 amino acids: CASSYETRSTDTQYF. The CDR3 DNA follows: TGTGCCAGCAGTTACGAGACTAGAAGCACAGATACGCAGTATTTT. The rearrangement links TRBV6-2 or TRBV6-3 to TRBJ2-3, with D perhaps TRBD2 (6 bases). The V end lost 2 bases, the J end lost 0 bases, and 9 bases lay between the germline ends. The germline V gene encodes CDR1 MNHEY and CDR2 SVGEGT. CDR3 length: 15 amino acids.

This chain joins TRBV19 and TRBJ1-1; D is possibly TRBD1 (6 bases). In germline, CDR1 is LNHDA, CDR2 SQIVND (reference sequence). The CDR3 runs to 14 residues. V was cut by 4 bases and J by 2 bases, with 11 bases left in between. For the CDR3, the DNA is TGTGCCAGTAGTAAAGGCAGGGGAAACACTGAAGCTTTCTTT. It codes for CASSKGRGNTEAFF.